Shown below are 8 T cell receptor beta chains from a single sample sequenced in a study of cytomegalovirus exposure and HLA in healthy donors (dated by TCRdb to 2015 to 2018). The protocol used for the library was the immunoSEQ multiplex PCR assay. For the multiplex PCR, a mixture combining 60 forward primers for TCR Vbeta segments and 13 reverse primers for TCR Jbeta segments was used. What TCRdb holds here is the immuneACCESS table cut down to in-frame rearrangements. Part of the clones is not present; checked against another copy, under half of the missing clones reflect an unresolved V gene, and the others are unexplained. This sample comprises 170,000 or so clones, roughly 79% of them detected only once. 2.5% to 4% of the sample is taken by the ten largest. Sequencing was done on a sample of PBMCs. The receptors were sampled from a woman in her 50s in good health and CMV-seropositive.

The V call is TRBV2, the J call TRBJ2-5; D is ambiguous. CDR1 is SNHLY, CDR2 FYNNEI, per germline. The CDR3 sequence is 10 residues long. V gave up 7 bases and J gave up 4 bases, with 4 bases separating them. CDR3 in DNA: TGTGCCAGCACAGGAGAGACCCAGTACTTC. It encodes CASTGETQYF. The full variable domain, with the rest looked up from reference TRBV2 and TRBJ2-5, is EPEVTQTPSHQVTQMGQEVILRCVPISNHLYFYWYRQILGQKVEFLVSFYNNEISEKSEIFDDQFSVERPDGSNFTLKIRSTKLEDSAMYFCASTGETQYFGPGTRLLVL.

The V gene is TRBV27, the J gene TRBJ2-5; a weak D match, TRBD1 (6 bases). Germline assignment: CDR1 MNHEY and CDR2 SMNVEV (reference sequence). Trimming removed 6 bases from V and 3 bases from J, with 11 bases in between. This CDR3 comprises 13 residues. CDR3 sequence: CASRVRGEETQYF. In DNA, the CDR3 is TGTGCCAGCAGGGTCAGGGGAGAAGAGACCCAGTACTTC.

This rearrangement joins TRBV10-3 to TRBJ2-5; 7 bases align to TRBD1. Germline lookup yields CDR1 ENHRY and CDR2 SYGVKD. The CDR3 contains 15 residues. Germline trimming cut 4 bases from V and 5 bases from J; bases unmatched to any gene: 10. The CDR3 bases are TGTGCCATCAGTGGGAGCACAGGGGACGGTGAGACCCAGTACTTC. Protein: CAISGSTGDGETQYF.

The V and J genes are TRBV29-1 and TRBJ2-2; TRBD2 is a possible D gene (7 bases). The CDR3 spans 13 residues. The germline gives CDR1 SQVTM, CDR2 ANQGSEA. The V end was cut by 7 bases, the J end by 4 bases, with 13 bases between. The CDR3 DNA sequence: TGCAGCGCTTCCGGGGGGCCCACCGGGGAGCTGTTTTTT. Translation: CSASGGPTGELFF.

The J gene is TRBJ1-2, the V gene TRBV14; the D is unclear. Germline assignment: CDR1 SGHDN and CDR2 FVKESK. The CDR3 length is 14 residues. V shed 0 bases and J shed 4 bases, with 9 bases lying between them. CDR3 sequence: CASSQESVTYGYTF. DNA for the CDR3: TGTGCCAGCAGCCAAGAATCAGTTACCTATGGCTACACCTTC.

The chain recombines TRBV11-3 with TRBJ2-2, with D possibly matching TRBD1 (6 bases). V dropped 3 bases and J dropped 4 bases, with 9 bases sitting between them. This CDR3 has 14 amino acids. Per germline, CDR1 SGHNT and CDR2 YENEEA. The CDR3 spells CASSLGHVTGELFF. The CDR3 nucleotides read TGTGCCAGCAGCTTGGGACACGTCACCGGGGAGCTGTTTTTT.

This chain uses TRBV15 with TRBJ1-4; unclear D gene. Trimming left V 0 bases short and J 3 bases short, with 8 bases between. CDR3 size: 15 residues. Germline V gives CDR1 LNHNV, CDR2 YYDKDF (reference sequence). The CDR3 coding sequence is TGTGCCACCAGCAGAGATTTAACAGCTAATGAAAAACTGTTTTTT. Translated, it gives CATSRDLTANEKLFF.

The table lists this clone with a few counts. The V and J genes are TRBV7-9 and TRBJ2-5; TRBD2 agrees at 10 bases. Trimming cost V 5 bases and J 4 bases; bases outside gene matches: 4. Germline-derived CDR1 and CDR2 are SEHNR and FQNEAQ (reference sequence). The CDR3 is 14 residues long. The CDR3 here is CASSAGTSVETQYF. Written as DNA, the CDR3 is TGTGCCAGCAGCGCCGGGACTAGCGTAGAGACCCAGTACTTC.